This TCR beta chain was recorded in a study of shared clonotypes between healthy human individuals (dated by TCRdb to about 2020). In the study overall: The cohort included a few men and two women between 18 and 49 years of age. To estimate repertoire size and how much clonotypes are shared between individuals, the study performed deep sequencing of blood TCR repertoires from five healthy adults. Different laboratories and diverse techniques were used to prepare libraries and sequence TCR repertoires, to increase sequencing depth and limit assay-specific biases. Each donor's leukapheresis produced roughly between about 0.85 and 10 billion PBMCs. For each donor, CD4 naive and CD4 memory were each run on three plates, CD8 naive on two plates, and CD8 memory on one plate. What the work shows at the level of the full study, not this receptor alone: Sampling was restricted to blood, and TCR repertoires in tissues likely differ from the TCR repertoires found in blood. Because the study included only a small number of donors, the genetic and exposure-history diversity represented was limited. Clonotypes shared by all four sorted-subset donors showed higher generation probabilities than non-shared clonotypes. Pairwise subsampling led to the expectation that sequencing depth would affect the degree of clonotype sharing among donors. About 5% of naive CD4, roughly 3.5% of naive CD8, about 2.5% of memory CD4, and over 0.35% of memory CD8 clonotypes were shared across several donors. Incomplete sequencing was indicated by rarefaction of sorted-subset datasets, despite the large sequencing depth. Naive subsets generally had larger estimated clonotype richness than memory subsets.

CD8 naive samples consisted of CD45RO-negative cells that were positively selected for CCR7, yielding a CD45RA+CCR7+ population without TemRA cells. Donors were healthy HIV-negative adults with no recently reported acute infections or vaccinations. Every donor was a Caucasian adult living in Nashville, Tennessee, USA. Blood was obtained by leukapheresis, after which PBMCs were separated by Ficoll-Histopaque density gradient centrifugation and cryopreserved in liquid nitrogen vapor phase. Analytical flow cytometry was used to check the purity and quantity of every magnetically sorted T cell population. From each sorted fraction, genomic DNA was isolated and quantified by UV absorbance on a Nanodrop 2000c. The CDR3, cysteine through phenylalanine, is 14 amino acids long. Of the read, only the CDR3 DNA is kept; its 42 bases are in frame from base 1. The germline V gene encodes CDR1 SGHVS and CDR2 FNYEAQ. The V end loses 1 base and the J end loses 4 bases, and a stretch of 10 bases separates them.

About this clone: The clone's antigen remains unknown. Qualities for individual bases were not recorded, and no much larger clone is one base off.

Using the deep immunoSEQ assay, TCR CDR3 regions were amplified from genomic DNA by multiplex PCR. Extracted genomic DNA from each cell subset was spread evenly across all wells of several immunoSEQ 96-well plates, with each plate serving as a replicate. For sorted subsets, around 0.2 ug of genomic DNA, equivalent to 25,000 to 35,000 T cell genomes, went into each replicate PCR. Purified libraries were measured with a Qubit 3.0 fluorometer, size-checked on a Bioanalyzer 2100, and measured again with the KAPA Library Quantification kit. Every immunoSEQ 96-well plate was sequenced on a separate single-read 150-cycle Illumina NextSeq 550 flow cell. The study's own analysis went as follows. Because the immunoSEQ output held only junctional sequences and lacked quality scores, the filtering could not match the filtering applied to full-length reads. To assign V/J genes and CDR3, sequences were annotated against IMGT germline references using PyIR, a Python wrapper for IgBLAST v1.9. Reads were filtered out if the reads had weak V/J assignments (E-value above 1e-6), no CDR3, stop codons, out-of-frame junctions, or ambiguous translated residues. V3J clonotypes were defined by identical inferred V gene, J gene, and CDR3 amino acid sequence. To compute the percentage overlap between repertoires, the number of shared unique clonotypes was divided by the size of the smaller repertoire. Three approaches were used to assess repertoire richness: RTK rarefaction, the Chao1 estimator, and Recon v2.1 estimates of unobserved clonotypes. OLGA was used to compute generation probabilities for all TCRbeta clonotypes that the gDNA method yielded from four donors. TCRdb limited this immuneACCESS table to in-frame rearrangements with V and J called. A share of clones is missing; checked studies link under half to unresolved V genes, and the rest is unexplained. V, J and clone size were drawn from that table, and D and trimming were deduced from the DNA. The sample table holds millions of clones, of which approximately 94% were seen once. The biggest ten clones account for around 1.7% of the sample.

The chain is made from TRBV7-6 and TRBJ1-1, with the D segment identity uncertain. This receptor was taken from a man aged 18-30 years in good health. Some clones in this sample may be carry-over from other donors' samples. Specimen: naive CD8+ T cells from PBMCs. The meaning of the sample's cell subset or site label: CD45RA+CCR7+. This receptor carries the CDR3 CASSLGITITEAFF. The base sequence is TGTGCCAGCAGCTTAGGGATCACGATCACTGAAGCTTTCTTT.